A single sample is the source of the 27 T cell receptor beta chains below, sequenced in a study of OX40 agonist ivuxolimab in advanced cancers. Clones were read by immunoSEQ multiplex PCR, and TCRdb kept only the in-frame ones, dropping some. The repertoire holds tens of thousands of clones, 65% to 85% seen once, with roughly 0.85% in the top ten. Source: CD4+ or CD8+ T cells sorted from blood, taken in a trial of the OX40 agonist ivuxolimab. Source of these receptors: an adult with an advanced solid tumor such as melanoma, head and neck, liver or kidney cancer.

The gene calls are TRBV4-2 and TRBJ2-1; 7 bases line up with TRBD1. Losses at the gene ends were 4 bases for V and 4 bases for J; bases not matched to a gene: 10. CDR1 and CDR2 from the germline V gene are LGHNA and YNFKEQ. The CDR3 covers 16 residues. The CDR3 region is CASSPAGQDVYNEQFF. CDR3 nucleotide sequence: TGTGCCAGCAGCCCAGCTGGACAGGACGTTTACAATGAGCAGTTCTTC.

This sequence joins TRBV27 and TRBJ2-2; 7 bases are a match to TRBD1. Trimming at V came to 1 base and at J to 1 base, leaving 6 bases not matched to a gene. The CDR3 has 17 residues. The germline CDR1 and CDR2 sequences are MNHEY and SMNVEV (reference sequence). The CDR3 reads CASSLLPGQRNTGELFF. The CDR3 DNA reads as TGTGCCAGCAGTTTATTACCGGGACAGAGGAACACCGGGGAGCTGTTTTTT.

This chain uses TRBV7-9 with TRBJ2-1; 8 bases fit TRBD2. In germline, CDR1 is SEHNR, CDR2 FQNEAQ (reference sequence). Trimming removed 8 bases from V and 2 bases from J; junction bases left unmatched: 5. The CDR3 covers 14 residues. The CDR3 nucleotides read TGTGCCAGCCTAGGCGGGGGGCCCTACAATGAGCAGTTCTTC. Translating gives CASLGGGPYNEQFF.

The rearrangement links TRBV4-3 to TRBJ2-7; D call uncertain. The CDR3 length is 14 residues. Germline CDR1 reads LGHNA; CDR2 reads YSLEER. The V and J ends lost 0 bases and 4 bases respectively, with 10 bases between them. CDR3 loop: CASSQEGMGYEQYF. CDR3 nucleotide sequence: TGCGCCAGCAGCCAAGAGGGGATGGGGTACGAGCAGTACTTC.

The chain uses TRBV6-6 and TRBJ2-1, with D perhaps TRBD1 or TRBD2 (7 bases each). Germline assignment: CDR1 MNHNY and CDR2 SVGAGI (reference sequence). V dropped 7 bases and J dropped 8 bases, with 21 bases sitting between them. This CDR3 contains 15 residues. The DNA of the CDR3 is TGTGCCAGCACCGACTCCAGGGGGGGGCGTGATGAGCAGTTCTTC. It translates to CASTDSRGGRDEQFF.

This chain connects TRBV9 to TRBJ2-2; maybe TRBD1 (6 bases). The CDR3 loop spans 15 amino acids. The ends were cut back, 1 base at V and 5 bases at J, with 12 bases in the middle. Germline V gene data show CDR1 as SGDLS and CDR2 as YYNGEE. CDR3 amino acids: CASSVTGQLTGELFF. CDR3 bases: TGTGCCAGCAGCGTAACAGGGCAATTAACCGGGGAGCTGTTTTTT.

This CDR3 reads CASSIHRYNEQFF. CDR3 bases: TGTGCCAGTAGTATTCACAGGTACAATGAGCAGTTCTTC. The gene calls are TRBV19 and TRBJ2-1, with D possibly matching TRBD1 (5 bases). This CDR3 is 13 amino acids long. CDR1 is LNHDA and CDR2 is SQIVND in the germline V gene (reference sequence). V lost 3 bases and J lost 4, with 7 bases in between.

CDR3 residues: CAWIGNPPYEQYF. In DNA, the CDR3 is TGTGCCTGGATTGGGAATCCTCCCTACGAGCAGTACTTC. The rearrangement joins TRBV30 to TRBJ2-7; D is ambiguous. Trimming left V 4 bases short and J 2 bases short, with 12 bases between. CDR1 GTSNPN and CDR2 SVGIG come from the germline V gene (reference sequence). The CDR3 extends over 13 amino acids.

V gene TRBV7-2 combines with J gene TRBJ2-7, with D perhaps TRBD2 (6 bases). In germline, CDR1 is SGHTA, CDR2 FQGNSA. The V end lost 5 bases, the J end lost 0 bases, and 8 bases lay between the germline ends. The CDR3 length is 13 residues. The CDR3 loop is CASSRDSSYEQYF. In nucleotides, the CDR3 is TGTGCCAGCAGCCGGGACTCCTCCTACGAGCAGTACTTC. The complete variable domain, with remaining parts taken from reference TRBV7-2 and TRBJ2-7, reads GAGVSQSPSNKVTEKGKDVELRCDPISGHTALYWYRQSLGQGLEFLIYFQGNSAPDKSGLPSDRFSAERTGGSVSTLTIQRTQQEDSAVYLCASSRDSSYEQYFGPGTRLTVT.

This chain uses TRBV19 with TRBJ1-1; D gene unclear. The CDR3 is 14 amino acids. V gave up 2 bases and J gave up 6 bases, with 13 bases separating them. CDR1 is LNHDA, CDR2 SQIVND, per germline (reference sequence). Here the CDR3 DNA reads TGTGCCAGTAGTATAAATTTGGGTCCCGCTGAAGCTTTCTTT. Translation: CASSINLGPAEAFF.

The chain couples TRBV10-3 to TRBJ2-7; 12 nucleotides align to TRBD2. Germline loops: CDR1 ENHRY, CDR2 SYGVKD. The CDR3 is 20 residues long. Germline trimming cut 0 bases from V and 1 base from J; bases unmatched to any gene: 13. CDR3 coding DNA: TGTGCCATCAGTGAGTCGATAGGACTAGCGGGACCGAGGGGATCCTACGAGCAGTACTTC. This translates into CAISESIGLAGPRGSYEQYF.

This clone is a singleton in its sample. The chain couples TRBV10-3 to TRBJ2-5; 7 bases line up with TRBD1. The trim removed 8 bases at V and 4 bases at J, leaving 10 bases unmatched. Germline-derived CDR1 and CDR2 are ENHRY and SYGVKD. CDR3 length: 14 residues. This CDR3 is CAIRTGGRRETQYF. The CDR3 bases are TGTGCCATCCGGACAGGAGGACGTCGAGAGACCCAGTACTTC.

The gene calls are TRBV5-1 and TRBJ2-1, with TRBD1 matching over 8 bases. The CDR3 extends over 14 amino acids. In germline, CDR1 is SGHRS, CDR2 YFSETQ. The V gene end was trimmed by 0 bases and the J gene end by 4 bases; junction bases not matched to a gene: 0. CDR3 sequence reads: CASSLGDRYNEQFF. The CDR3 region has the DNA TGCGCCAGCAGCTTGGGGGACAGGTACAATGAGCAGTTCTTC.

The count of this clone is one. The chain recombines TRBV6-1 with TRBJ2-7; D ambiguous. V was cut by 4 bases and J by 0 bases, with 10 bases left in between. The CDR3 covers 14 residues. The germline CDR1 and CDR2 sequences are MNHNS and SASEGT. In DNA, the CDR3 is TGTGCCAGCAGTGGGCAGAGCAGCTCCTACGAGCAGTACTTC. Its translation: CASSGQSSSYEQYF.

The chain is built from TRBV27 and TRBJ2-2; TRBD1 is a possible D gene (5 bases). The CDR3 contains 14 residues. Germline V gives CDR1 MNHEY, CDR2 SMNVEV (reference sequence). V lost 1 base to trimming and J lost 7 bases, with 10 bases between them. The CDR3 spells CASSLLAQVGELFF. The CDR3, as DNA: TGTGCCAGCAGTTTATTGGCACAGGTCGGGGAGCTGTTTTTT.

The chain joins TRBV11-2 to TRBJ2-5, with D uncertain. The CDR3 totals 14 residues. Per germline, CDR1 SGHAT and CDR2 FQNNGV. Trimming shortened V by 1 base and J by 2 bases, and 8 bases separated the two germline ends. Here the CDR3 reads CASSLGTRQETQYF. The DNA of the CDR3 is TGTGCCAGCAGCTTAGGGACCCGACAAGAGACCCAGTACTTC.

This rearrangement joins TRBV20-1 to TRBJ1-5; D gene unclear. Looked up from germline, CDR1 is DFQATT and CDR2 is SNEGSKA (reference sequence). The CDR3 loop spans 11 amino acids. V lost 3 bases and J lost 10, with 10 bases in between. CDR3: CSARPLAPQHF. CDR3 sequence (DNA): TGCAGTGCTAGGCCCCTCGCCCCCCAGCATTTT.

This clone was seen a single time. The chain joins TRBV14 to TRBJ2-5, with TRBD2 matching over 10 bases. Germline CDR1 reads SGHDN; CDR2 reads FVKESK. The CDR3 loop spans 13 amino acids. With V trimmed by 8 bases and J by 3 bases, 3 bases remained unmatched. Here the CDR3 DNA reads TGTGCCAGCCTCCTAGCGGGAGAAGAGACCCAGTACTTC. Encoded protein: CASLLAGEETQYF. Together with reference TRBV14 and TRBJ2-5, the CDR3 gives the full variable domain: EAGVTQFPSHSVIEKGQTVTLRCDPISGHDNLYWYRRVMGKEIKFLLHFVKESKQDESGMPNNRFLAERTGGTYSTLKVQPAELEDSGVYFCASLLAGEETQYFGPGTRLLVL.

This chain connects TRBV6-6 to TRBJ2-3; a weak D match, TRBD1 (6 bases). The germline V and J ends were trimmed by 8 bases and 2 bases, with 11 bases remaining between them. There are 13 residues in the CDR3. CDR1 MNHNY and CDR2 SVGAGI come from the germline V gene (reference sequence). The CDR3 DNA sequence: TGTGCCAGCCAAGGGGGAAACACAGATACGCAGTATTTT. Translation: CASQGGNTDTQYF.

J is TRBJ2-7 and V is TRBV6-6; 7 bases are a match to TRBD2. V lost 2 bases and J lost 4; bases outside the gene matches: 5. This CDR3 is built from 14 residues. The V gene's germline CDR1 is MNHNY and CDR2 SVGAGI (reference sequence). The CDR3 here is CASSYGDSGYEQYF. CDR3 nucleotides: TGTGCCAGCAGTTACGGGGATAGCGGGTACGAGCAGTACTTC.

The genes are TRBV19 and TRBJ2-1; D remains unclear. Germline lookup yields CDR1 LNHDA and CDR2 SQIVND (reference sequence). The V and J ends lost 3 bases and 3 bases respectively, with 12 bases between them. This CDR3 has 15 residues. For the CDR3, the DNA is TGTGCCAGTAGTATGTTGGACGATGACTACAATGAGCAGTTCTTC. Residues: CASSMLDDDYNEQFF.

This chain links TRBV7-6 with TRBJ2-1; TRBD2 agrees at 7 bases. The junction had 16 bases not matched to a gene; V was cut back by 5 bases and J by 15 bases. CDR1 is SGHVS and CDR2 is FNYEAQ in the germline V gene. The CDR3 loop spans 14 amino acids. Here the CDR3 reads CASSPKGGGRGPFF. The CDR3 DNA sequence: TGTGCCAGCAGCCCAAAAGGTGGGGGGAGGGGTCCGTTCTTC.

The chain joins TRBV6-1 to TRBJ1-1; D possibly corresponds to TRBD1 (6 bases). V was trimmed by 5 bases and J by 4 bases, leaving 17 bases between them. There are 15 residues in the CDR3. Germline lookup yields CDR1 MNHNS and CDR2 SASEGT. The CDR3: CASSNYRAGVTEAFF. For the CDR3, the DNA is TGTGCCAGCAGTAATTACAGGGCGGGGGTCACTGAAGCTTTCTTT.

The V call is TRBV27, the J call TRBJ2-4; 7 positions match TRBD2. CDR1 and CDR2 (germline): MNHEY, SMNVEV (reference sequence). Trimming took 2 bases from V and 1 from J; bases not matched to a gene: 5. The CDR3 has 16 amino acids. The CDR3 spells CASSLSGAVAKNIQYF. The CDR3, as DNA: TGTGCCAGCAGTTTAAGCGGGGCGGTCGCCAAAAACATTCAGTACTTC.

The chain combines TRBV15 with TRBJ1-6; 8 bases match TRBD1. Germline loops: CDR1 LNHNV, CDR2 YYDKDF (reference sequence). This CDR3 region has 16 residues. The V and J ends lost 0 bases and 7 bases, in that order; junction bases with no gene match: 5. CDR3 in DNA: TGTGCCACCAGCAGAGATCGGGCAGGGGGCAATTCACCCCTCCACTTT. It codes for CATSRDRAGGNSPLHF. Full variable domain (rest looked up from reference TRBV15 and TRBJ1-6): DAMVIQNPRYQVTQFGKPVTLSCSQTLNHNVMYWYQQKSSQAPKLLFHYYDKDFNNEADTPDNFQSRRPNTSFCFLDIRSPGLGDTAMYLCATSRDRAGGNSPLHFGNGTRLTVT.

This clone has just one count. This CDR3 reads CASSLEVPTRGYTF. The CDR3 nucleotides read TGCGCCAGCAGCTTGGAGGTTCCAACACGGGGCTACACCTTC. This chain joins TRBV5-1 and TRBJ1-2; D unclear. In germline, CDR1 is SGHRS, CDR2 YFSETQ. The CDR3 length is 14 residues. Trimming shortened V by 0 bases and J by 8 bases, and 14 bases separated the two germline ends.

The rearrangement uses TRBV5-6 and TRBJ1-2; 8 bases are a match to TRBD1. V shed 4 bases, J shed 7 bases, and the junction held 9 bases outside the gene matches. The length of the CDR3 is 14 residues. Germline V gives CDR1 SGHDT, CDR2 YYEEEE. The DNA of the CDR3 is TGTGCCAGCAGCCCAGATGGACAGGGAGCTGGCTACACCTTC. Its protein is CASSPDGQGAGYTF.